The entry below gives a single T cell receptor (beta chain) sequence along with its context. Its antigen remains unidentified. This sample was taken from a study of shared clonotypes between healthy human individuals. Findings and caveats of the study: Owing to a small donor count, the genetic and exposure-history diversity represented was limited. Despite large depth, sorted-subset datasets appeared incompletely sequenced.

This table comes from immunoSEQ multiplex PCR, and its TCRdb copy is limited to in-frame clones, with some not included. The sample includes fewer than 2.5 million clones, over 85% of them seen just once. The source of this sequence is a man younger than 35 in good health. Some clones in this sample may be carry-over from other donors' samples. The specimen sequenced was naive CD4+ T cells from PBMCs. Subset noted: CD45RA+ positively selected.

As DNA, the CDR3 is TGTGCCAGCAGCGAGAGGTTGTGGCTAGCGACAGATACGCAGTATTTT. Translation: CASSERLWLATDTQYF. The rearrangement uses TRBV11-2 and TRBJ2-3; TRBD2 is a possible D gene (6 bases). The germline V gene has CDR1 SGHAT and CDR2 FQNNGV. This CDR3 is built from 16 residues. V lost 5 bases, J lost 3 bases, and 18 bases lay in between.